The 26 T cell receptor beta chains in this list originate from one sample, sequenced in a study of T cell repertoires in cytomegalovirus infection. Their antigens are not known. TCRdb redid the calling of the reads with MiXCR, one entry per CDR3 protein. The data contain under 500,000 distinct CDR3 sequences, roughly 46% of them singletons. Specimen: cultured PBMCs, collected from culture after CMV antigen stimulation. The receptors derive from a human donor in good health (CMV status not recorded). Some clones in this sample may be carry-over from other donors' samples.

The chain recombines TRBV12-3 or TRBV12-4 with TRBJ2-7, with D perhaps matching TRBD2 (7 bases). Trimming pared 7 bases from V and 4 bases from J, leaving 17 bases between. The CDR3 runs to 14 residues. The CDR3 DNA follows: TGTGCCAGCACCACTTGGGGGGGCTCATACGAGCAGTACTTC. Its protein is CASTTWGGSYEQYF.

CDR3 sequence reads: CASSLSQFGNEKLFF. The CDR3 DNA sequence: TGTGCCAGCAGTTTATCTCAGTTCGGGAATGAAAAACTGTTTTTT. The chain couples TRBV27 to TRBJ1-4, with D unresolved. CDR1 is MNHEY, CDR2 SMNVEV, per germline (reference sequence). V dropped 0 bases and J dropped 5 bases, with 10 bases sitting between them. The CDR3 covers 15 residues.

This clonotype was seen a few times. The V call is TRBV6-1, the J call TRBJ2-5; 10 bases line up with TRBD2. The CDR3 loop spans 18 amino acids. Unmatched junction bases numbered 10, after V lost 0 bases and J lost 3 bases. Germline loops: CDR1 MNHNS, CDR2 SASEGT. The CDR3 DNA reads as TGTGCCAGCAGTGAAGCCTTCCCTAGCGGGGGATCTAAAGAGACCCAGTACTTC. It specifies CASSEAFPSGGSKETQYF.

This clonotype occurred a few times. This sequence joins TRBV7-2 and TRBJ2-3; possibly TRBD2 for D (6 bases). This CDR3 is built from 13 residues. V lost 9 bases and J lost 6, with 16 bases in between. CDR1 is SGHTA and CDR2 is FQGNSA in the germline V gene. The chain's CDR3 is CASGGIQWDTQYF. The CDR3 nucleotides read TGTGCCAGTGGGGGGATTCAATGGGATACGCAGTATTTT.

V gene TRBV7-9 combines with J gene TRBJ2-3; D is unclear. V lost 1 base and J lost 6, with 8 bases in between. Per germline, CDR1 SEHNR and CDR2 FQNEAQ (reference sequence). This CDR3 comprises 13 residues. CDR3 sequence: CASSLEKTDTQYF. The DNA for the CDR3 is TGTGCCAGCAGCTTAGAAAAGACCGATACGCAGTATTTT.

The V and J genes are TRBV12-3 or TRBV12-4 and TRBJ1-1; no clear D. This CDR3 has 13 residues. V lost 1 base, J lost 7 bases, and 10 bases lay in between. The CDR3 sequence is CASSLGPGSEAFF. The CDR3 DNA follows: TGTGCCAGCAGTTTAGGCCCTGGGAGTGAAGCTTTCTTT.

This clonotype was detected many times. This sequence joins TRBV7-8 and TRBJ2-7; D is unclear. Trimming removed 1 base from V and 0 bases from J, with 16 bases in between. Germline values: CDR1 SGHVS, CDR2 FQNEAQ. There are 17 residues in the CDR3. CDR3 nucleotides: TGTGCCAGCAGCTTAGTCCGAGTTCGATCGAGCTCCTACGAGCAGTACTTC. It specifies CASSLVRVRSSSYEQYF. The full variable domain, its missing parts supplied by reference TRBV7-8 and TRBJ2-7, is GAGVSQSPRYKVAKRGQDVALRCDPISGHVSLFWYQQALGQGPEFLTYFQNEAQLDKSGLPSDRFFAERPEGSVSTLKIQRTQQEDSAVYLCASSLVRVRSSSYEQYFGPGTRLTVT.

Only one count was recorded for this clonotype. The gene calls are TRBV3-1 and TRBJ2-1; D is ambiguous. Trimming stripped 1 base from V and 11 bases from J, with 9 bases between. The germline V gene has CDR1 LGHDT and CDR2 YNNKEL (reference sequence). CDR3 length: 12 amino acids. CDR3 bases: TGTGCCAGCAGCCAAGCGTCGATCCAGCAGTTCTTC. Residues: CASSQASIQQFF.

CDR3 loop: CAINRAPTDTQYF. The CDR3 nucleotides are TGTGCCATCAATCGAGCCCCCACAGATACGCAGTATTTT. V gene TRBV10-3 combines with J gene TRBJ2-3; D unclear. CDR1 and CDR2 from the germline V gene are ENHRY and SYGVKD. The CDR3 consists of 13 residues. Trimming cost V 7 bases and J 2 bases, with 10 bases left between them.

The CDR3 reads CASSDVGPLNTEAFF. The CDR3 DNA is TGTGCCAGCAGTGACGTCGGACCCCTGAACACTGAAGCTTTCTTT. The J gene is TRBJ1-1, the V gene TRBV25-1; no reliable D call. Germline loops: CDR1 MGHDK, CDR2 SYGVNS. V lost 3 bases and J 0 bases, leaving 11 bases between the germline ends. The CDR3 sequence is 15 residues long.

The CDR3 protein is CSARLVTEAFF. CDR3 coding DNA: TGCAGTGCCCGATTGGTCACTGAAGCTTTCTTT. The chain uses TRBV20-1 and TRBJ1-1; D ambiguous. V lost 6 bases to trimming and J lost 4 bases, with 9 bases between them. Looked up from germline, CDR1 is DFQATT and CDR2 is SNEGSKA (reference sequence). CDR3 length: 11 residues.

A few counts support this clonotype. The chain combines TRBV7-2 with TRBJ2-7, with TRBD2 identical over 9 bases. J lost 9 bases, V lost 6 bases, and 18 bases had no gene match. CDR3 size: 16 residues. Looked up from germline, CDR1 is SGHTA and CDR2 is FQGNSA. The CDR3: CASRLGGAGGQARQYF. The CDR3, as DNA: TGTGCCAGCAGACTAGGGGGGGCGGGAGGGCAGGCGCGGCAGTACTTC.

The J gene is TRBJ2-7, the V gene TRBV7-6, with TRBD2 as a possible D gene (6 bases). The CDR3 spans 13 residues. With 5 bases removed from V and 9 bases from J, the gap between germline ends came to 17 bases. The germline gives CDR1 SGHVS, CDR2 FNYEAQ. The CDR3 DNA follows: TGTGCCAGCAGCCCCGGGCGGGATTTTGGGCAGTACTTC. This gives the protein CASSPGRDFGQYF.

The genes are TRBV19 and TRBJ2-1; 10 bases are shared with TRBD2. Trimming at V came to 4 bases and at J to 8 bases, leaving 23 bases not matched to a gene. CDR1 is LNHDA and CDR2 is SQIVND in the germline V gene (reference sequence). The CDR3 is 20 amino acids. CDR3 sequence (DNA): TGTGCCAGTAGTACCCCCTCCAGGGGAACTAGCGGGACTTACGGGGATGAGCAGTTCTTC. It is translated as CASSTPSRGTSGTYGDEQFF.

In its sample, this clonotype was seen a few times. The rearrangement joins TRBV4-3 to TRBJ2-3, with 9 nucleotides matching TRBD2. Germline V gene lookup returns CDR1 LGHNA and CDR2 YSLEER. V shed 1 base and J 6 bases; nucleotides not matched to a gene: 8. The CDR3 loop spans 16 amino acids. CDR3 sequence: CASSQVWREGRDTQYF. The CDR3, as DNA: TGCGCCAGCAGCCAAGTTTGGCGGGAGGGCCGGGATACGCAGTATTTT.

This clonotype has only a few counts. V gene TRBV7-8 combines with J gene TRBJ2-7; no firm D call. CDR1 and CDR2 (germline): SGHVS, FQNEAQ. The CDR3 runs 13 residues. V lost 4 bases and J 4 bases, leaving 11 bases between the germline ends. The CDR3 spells CASSSRPPYEQYF. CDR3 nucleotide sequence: TGTGCCAGCAGCTCCCGGCCCCCTTACGAGCAGTACTTC.

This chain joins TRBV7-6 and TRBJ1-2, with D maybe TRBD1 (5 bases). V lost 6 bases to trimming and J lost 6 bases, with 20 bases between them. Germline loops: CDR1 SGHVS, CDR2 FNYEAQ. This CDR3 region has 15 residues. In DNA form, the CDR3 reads TGTGCCAGCAGTTCTGCCGGGCCCTCAGGGAATGGCTACACCTTC. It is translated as CASSSAGPSGNGYTF. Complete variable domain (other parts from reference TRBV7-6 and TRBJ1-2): GAGVSQSPRYKVTKRGQDVALRCDPISGHVSLYWYRQALGQGPEFLTYFNYEAQQDKSGLPNDRFSAERPEGSISTLTIQRTEQRDSAMYRCASSSAGPSGNGYTFGSGTRLTVV.

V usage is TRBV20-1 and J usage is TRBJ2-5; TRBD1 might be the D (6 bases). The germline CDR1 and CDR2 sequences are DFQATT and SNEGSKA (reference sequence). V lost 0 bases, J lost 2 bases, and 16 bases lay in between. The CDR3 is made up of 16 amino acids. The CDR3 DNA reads TGCAGTGCTAGAGACCCCCGAACGACAGGTCAAGAGACCCAGTACTTC. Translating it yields CSARDPRTTGQETQYF.

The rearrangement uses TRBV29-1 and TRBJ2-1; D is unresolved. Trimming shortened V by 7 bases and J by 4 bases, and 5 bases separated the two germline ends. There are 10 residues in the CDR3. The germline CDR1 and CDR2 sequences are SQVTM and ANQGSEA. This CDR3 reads CSAFYNEQFF. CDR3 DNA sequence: TGCAGCGCCTTTTACAATGAGCAGTTCTTC.

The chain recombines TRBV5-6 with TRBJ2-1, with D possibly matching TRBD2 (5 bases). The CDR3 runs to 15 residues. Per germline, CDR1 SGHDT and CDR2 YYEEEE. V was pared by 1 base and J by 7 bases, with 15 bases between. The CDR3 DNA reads TGTGCCAGCAGCTTGAACTGGCGGGCGAGAAATGAGCAGTTCTTC. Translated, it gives CASSLNWRARNEQFF.

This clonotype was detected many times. CDR3 amino acids: CASSLAGARGEQYF. CDR3 nucleotide sequence: TGTGCCAGCAGCTTAGCGGGAGCCCGCGGCGAGCAGTACTTC. The rearrangement links TRBV7-6 to TRBJ2-7, with D perhaps TRBD2 (5 bases). Trimming removed 0 bases at V and 6 bases at J, with 12 bases between. This CDR3 is 14 amino acids long. The germline V gene has CDR1 SGHVS and CDR2 FNYEAQ.

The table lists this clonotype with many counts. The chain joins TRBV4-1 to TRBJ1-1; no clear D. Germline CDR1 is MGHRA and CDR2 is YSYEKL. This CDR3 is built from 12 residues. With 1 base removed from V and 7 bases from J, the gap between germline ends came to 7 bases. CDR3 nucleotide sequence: TGCGCCAGCAGCCAAGGGGCAGATGAAGCTTTCTTT. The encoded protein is CASSQGADEAFF.

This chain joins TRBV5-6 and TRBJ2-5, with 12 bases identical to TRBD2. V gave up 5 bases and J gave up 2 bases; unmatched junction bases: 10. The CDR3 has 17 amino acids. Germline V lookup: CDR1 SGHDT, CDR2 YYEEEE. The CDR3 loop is CASRPLGLAGGQETQYF. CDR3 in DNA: TGTGCCAGCAGACCCCTGGGGCTAGCGGGGGGGCAAGAGACCCAGTACTTC.

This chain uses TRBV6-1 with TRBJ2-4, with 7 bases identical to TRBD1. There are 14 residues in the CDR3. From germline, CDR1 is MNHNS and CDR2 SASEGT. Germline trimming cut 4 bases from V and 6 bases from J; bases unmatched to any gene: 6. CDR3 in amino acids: CASSVDRVGNIQYF. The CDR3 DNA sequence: TGTGCCAGCAGTGTAGACAGGGTTGGAAACATTCAGTACTTC.

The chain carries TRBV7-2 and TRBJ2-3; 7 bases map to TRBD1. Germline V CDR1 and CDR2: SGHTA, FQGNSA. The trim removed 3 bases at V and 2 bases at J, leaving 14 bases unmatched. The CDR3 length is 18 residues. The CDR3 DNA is TGTGCCAGCAGCTTTTTACGAGGGGGCCCCCGGGTCACAGATACGCAGTATTTT. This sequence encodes CASSFLRGGPRVTDTQYF.

CDR3 nucleotides: TGTGCCAGCAGCTTAGACAGGGGGCAAAATGAAAAACTGTTTTTT. Translated, it gives CASSLDRGQNEKLFF. This rearrangement joins TRBV7-2 to TRBJ1-4; the match to TRBD1 covers 9 bases. Per germline, CDR1 SGHTA and CDR2 FQGNSA. The trim removed 1 base at V and 5 bases at J, leaving 2 bases unmatched. The CDR3 runs to 15 residues.